These 20 T cell receptor beta chains originate from one sample sequenced in a study of blood T cell repertoires in COVID-19. Generated by immunoSEQ multiplex PCR, the TCRdb table keeps only in-frame clones and is missing some. The sample shows around 98,000 clones, around 82% of them seen only once. Sequences were obtained from peripheral blood. The receptors stem from a man aged 65 to 79 with active or convalescent COVID-19.

J is TRBJ2-5 and V is TRBV18; TRBD2 is a possible D gene (6 bases). V gave up 10 bases and J gave up 5 bases, with 14 bases separating them. The CDR3 has 12 residues. In germline, CDR1 is KGHSH, CDR2 LQKENI. CDR3 loop: CATSGEVETQYF. The DNA of the CDR3 is TGTGCCACCTCCGGGGAGGTGGAGACCCAGTACTTC.

This chain joins TRBV18 and TRBJ1-4; the D gene is possibly TRBD1 (6 bases). The CDR3 spans 16 residues. Germline CDR1 reads KGHSH; CDR2 reads LQKENI. Trimming cost V 5 bases and J 4 bases, with 17 bases left between them. For the CDR3, the DNA is TGTGCCAGCTCAACACTATCGCACAGGGTTAATGAAAAACTGTTTTTT. It yields the protein CASSTLSHRVNEKLFF.

The chain couples TRBV19 to TRBJ2-2; D is undetermined. This CDR3 is 14 amino acids long. Germline V CDR1 and CDR2: LNHDA, SQIVND (reference sequence). Deletions cut 2 bases from V and 8 bases from J, with 12 bases between. CDR3 in DNA: TGTGCCAGTAGTATAAGTGGCTTTGAAGGGGAGCTGTTTTTT. It is translated as CASSISGFEGELFF.

The genes are TRBV15 and TRBJ1-2; the D gene is possibly TRBD1 (6 bases). V was trimmed by 3 bases and J by 7 bases, leaving 15 bases between them. The germline V gene encodes CDR1 LNHNV and CDR2 YYDKDF (reference sequence). This CDR3 region has 14 residues. CDR3 protein: CATSRRGGYSGYTF. The DNA for the CDR3 is TGTGCCACCAGCAGGAGGGGGGGATATTCTGGCTACACCTTC. Filled out from reference TRBV15 and TRBJ1-2, the complete variable domain reads DAMVIQNPRYQVTQFGKPVTLSCSQTLNHNVMYWYQQKSSQAPKLLFHYYDKDFNNEADTPDNFQSRRPNTSFCFLDIRSPGLGDTAMYLCATSRRGGYSGYTFGSGTRLTVV.

This clone showed up just once. The V gene is TRBV6-2 or TRBV6-3, the J gene TRBJ1-2, with D tentatively TRBD1 (6 bases). The CDR3 contains 15 residues. Germline V lookup: CDR1 MNHEY, CDR2 SVGEGT. Trimming took off 5 bases at V and 5 bases at J, with 18 bases between the two ends. Written as DNA, the CDR3 is TGTGCCAGCAGTCTCTCCCAGGGGTCTCTATATGGCTACACCTTC. Amino acid sequence: CASSLSQGSLYGYTF.

The chain couples TRBV11-3 to TRBJ2-2; D is ambiguous. V shed 0 bases and J shed 4 bases, with 3 bases lying between them. CDR3 size: 13 residues. Germline CDR1 SGHNT, CDR2 YENEEA. Here the CDR3 DNA reads TGTGCCAGCAGCTTAGAGGCCACCGGGGAGCTGTTTTTT. Translation: CASSLEATGELFF.

The table lists this clone with a count of one. The rearrangement links TRBV2 to TRBJ1-1; D gene ambiguous. Between the trimmed V and J ends, which lost 6 bases and 1 base, there was a span of 12 bases. The CDR3 spans 14 residues. Germline V gene sequence: CDR1 SNHLY, CDR2 FYNNEI. CDR3 protein: CASSEVVGNTEAFF. The CDR3 DNA reads TGTGCCAGCAGCGAGGTGGTAGGGAACACTGAAGCTTTCTTT.

The V and J genes are TRBV6-6 and TRBJ2-7; 12 positions agree with TRBD1. The CDR3 consists of 16 residues. The J segment lost 6 bases and the V segment lost 1 base, leaving 7 bases of the junction unmatched. Germline-derived CDR1 and CDR2 are MNHNY and SVGAGI (reference sequence). CDR3 in amino acids: CASSYFPGQGASEQYF. The CDR3 nucleotides read TGTGCCAGCAGTTACTTTCCGGGACAGGGGGCGAGCGAGCAGTACTTC.

V and J are TRBV19 and TRBJ1-1; TRBD1 agrees at 7 bases. Trimming took 3 bases from V and 6 from J; bases not matched to a gene: 16. This CDR3 comprises 17 residues. Germline V lookup: CDR1 LNHDA, CDR2 SQIVND (reference sequence). Written as DNA, the CDR3 is TGTGCCAGTAGTATTTCCAGGGGGTACGGTCGGGGCGCTGAAGCTTTCTTT. Protein: CASSISRGYGRGAEAFF.

This chain links TRBV10-2 with TRBJ2-5; 11 positions match TRBD2. This CDR3 has 15 residues. Germline assignment: CDR1 WSHSY and CDR2 SAAADI. V was clipped by 4 bases and J by 11 bases; unmatched bases: 12. This CDR3 reads CASSADNSGGAVQYF. CDR3 sequence (DNA): TGCGCCAGCAGTGCCGATAATAGCGGGGGGGCCGTTCAGTACTTC.

This clone was observed a handful of times. V usage is TRBV7-8 and J usage is TRBJ2-1, with 9 bases that match TRBD1. CDR1 is SGHVS, CDR2 FQNEAQ, per germline. J was trimmed by 4 bases and V by 5 bases; bases with no gene match: 6. The CDR3 extends over 15 amino acids. CDR3: CASSQGTGRYNEQFF. CDR3 DNA: TGTGCCAGCAGCCAAGGGACAGGGAGATACAATGAGCAGTTCTTC.

The table lists this clone with a count of one. The genes are TRBV4-1 and TRBJ1-1; TRBD1 matches at 8 bases. The length of the CDR3 is 15 residues. The V gene end was trimmed by 4 bases and the J gene end by 14 bases; junction bases not matched to a gene: 18. CDR1 and CDR2 from the germline V gene are MGHRA and YSYEKL. The CDR3, as DNA: TGCGCCAGCAGCCTAGAGTCCGGGACAGGAAATCCTCGATTCTTT. It translates to CASSLESGTGNPRFF.

The gene calls are TRBV10-3 and TRBJ1-1, with D perhaps matching TRBD1 (5 bases). Trimming shortened V by 10 bases and J by 4 bases, and 13 bases separated the two germline ends. This CDR3 region has 12 residues. Germline lookup yields CDR1 ENHRY and CDR2 SYGVKD. In nucleotides, the CDR3 is TGTGCCACCGAAGGGGCGAGCACTGAAGCTTTCTTT. It specifies CATEGASTEAFF.

The V call is TRBV11-2, the J call TRBJ2-7, with 7 bases that match TRBD2. This CDR3 contains 14 residues. Germline CDR1 reads SGHAT; CDR2 reads FQNNGV. With 2 bases clipped from V and 6 bases from J, the junction kept 7 bases outside the gene matches. In DNA, the CDR3 is TGTGCCAGCAGCTTAAGACTAGCCTATGGCGAGCAGTACTTC. It translates to CASSLRLAYGEQYF.

The chain combines TRBV7-8 with TRBJ2-6; a weak D match, TRBD1 (6 bases). V lost 0 bases and J 2 bases, leaving 11 bases between the germline ends. Per germline, CDR1 SGHVS and CDR2 FQNEAQ. The CDR3 covers 17 residues. The CDR3 spells CASSLARQVPGANVLTF. In DNA, the CDR3 is TGTGCCAGCAGCTTAGCTAGACAGGTCCCTGGGGCCAACGTCCTGACTTTC. The entire variable domain, with the rest obtained from reference TRBV7-8 and TRBJ2-6, is as follows: GAGVSQSPRYKVAKRGQDVALRCDPISGHVSLFWYQQALGQGPEFLTYFQNEAQLDKSGLPSDRFFAERPEGSVSTLKIQRTQQEDSAVYLCASSLARQVPGANVLTFGAGSRLTVL.

The J gene is TRBJ2-7, the V gene TRBV4-2; 8 bases match TRBD2. Germline loops: CDR1 LGHNA, CDR2 YNFKEQ. J lost 0 bases, V lost 1 base, and 2 bases had no gene match. The CDR3 totals 15 residues. CDR3 in amino acids: CASSQAGTSSYEQYF. CDR3 sequence (DNA): TGTGCCAGCAGCCAAGCCGGGACTAGCTCCTACGAGCAGTACTTC.

The chain combines TRBV7-6 with TRBJ2-7; 7 bases match TRBD1. This CDR3 spans 15 amino acids. Germline-derived CDR1 and CDR2 are SGHVS and FNYEAQ. V was pared by 2 bases and J by 5 bases, with 9 bases of the junction left unmatched. For the CDR3, the DNA is TGTGCCAGCAGCTTATCTCCGACAGGGCGGAACGAGCAGTACTTC. Residues: CASSLSPTGRNEQYF.

V usage is TRBV2 and J usage is TRBJ2-2, with 8 bases lining up with TRBD1. CDR1 and CDR2 from the germline V gene are SNHLY and FYNNEI. The junction had 2 bases not matched to a gene; V was cut back by 2 bases and J by 3 bases. The CDR3 has 15 amino acids. CDR3: CASSEQGADTGELFF. The CDR3 coding sequence is TGTGCCAGCAGTGAACAGGGGGCTGACACCGGGGAGCTGTTTTTT.

The chain links TRBV11-2 to TRBJ2-3, with 7 nucleotides matching TRBD2. V dropped 4 bases and J dropped 7; count of bases not matched to a gene: 2. The CDR3 consists of 12 residues. From germline, CDR1 is SGHAT and CDR2 FQNNGV. As DNA, the CDR3 is TGTGCCAGCAGCTCCGGGGGGAATACGCAGTATTTT. Protein sequence: CASSSGGNTQYF.

This clone was detected a few times. The rearrangement joins TRBV6-5 to TRBJ2-2, with TRBD1 identical over 7 bases. Looked up from germline, CDR1 is MNHEY and CDR2 is SVGAGI. J gave up 4 bases and V 7 bases, and 6 bases lay outside the gene matches. The CDR3 spans 14 residues. The CDR3 DNA reads as TGTGCCAGCACTCGACAGGGATCCACCGGGGAGCTGTTTTTT. Translation: CASTRQGSTGELFF.